A single sample gave rise to the 21 T cell receptor beta chains below, sequenced in a study of cytomegalovirus exposure and HLA in healthy donors. Primers for the PCR totalled 60 Vbeta and 13 Jbeta. Produced via immunoSEQ multiplex PCR; TCRdb's table is partial and in-frame only. The sample records 200,000 to 250,000 clones, around 80% being singletons. The sample was PBMCs. Receptors were obtained from a middle-aged woman in good health and CMV-seronegative.

This rearrangement joins TRBV6-5 to TRBJ1-5, with 8 bases lining up with TRBD1. V shed 0 bases and J 5 bases; nucleotides not matched to a gene: 3. Germline assignment: CDR1 MNHEY and CDR2 SVGAGI. The CDR3 totals 15 residues. CDR3 loop: CASSYSQGGDQPQHF. The CDR3 coding sequence is TGTGCCAGCAGTTACTCACAGGGGGGTGATCAGCCCCAGCATTTT.

The chain combines TRBV5-1 with TRBJ2-1, with TRBD2 matching over 9 bases. Trimming at V came to 4 bases and at J to 2 bases, leaving 13 bases not matched to a gene. CDR1 SGHRS and CDR2 YFSETQ come from the germline V gene. CDR3 length equals 18 residues. CDR3 bases: TGCGCCAGCAGCCTCACCCCGCCTAGCGGGGCCACCTACAATGAGCAGTTCTTC. Translated: CASSLTPPSGATYNEQFF.

CDR3 DNA: TGTGCCAGCAGTGAAGATAGCGGGGCTGGAAACACCATATATTTT. As protein: CASSEDSGAGNTIYF. The rearrangement uses TRBV2 and TRBJ1-3, with D uncertain. The V end was cut by 1 base, the J end by 2 bases, with 9 bases between. There are 15 residues in the CDR3. The V gene's germline CDR1 is SNHLY and CDR2 FYNNEI.

The CDR3 coding sequence is TGTGCTAGTGGTTTGGCCCTCACAGGGAGTACTGAAGCTTTCTTT. It codes for CASGLALTGSTEAFF. The rearrangement uses TRBV12-5 and TRBJ1-1; a weak D match, TRBD1 (6 bases). This CDR3 spans 15 amino acids. The germline gives CDR1 LGHNT, CDR2 FRNRAP. Trimming took off 1 base at V and 5 bases at J, with 14 bases between the two ends.

The chain is built from TRBV9 and TRBJ1-1, with 7 bases lining up with TRBD1. The V gene's germline CDR1 is SGDLS and CDR2 YYNGEE. The CDR3 length is 13 residues. J lost 3 bases, V lost 7 bases, and 6 bases had no gene match. Here the CDR3 DNA reads TGTGCCAGCTCGGGACAGAGTTACACTGAAGCTTTCTTT. The encoded protein is CASSGQSYTEAFF.

In this sample, this clone turned up a few times. The rearrangement uses TRBV4-3 and TRBJ1-4; TRBD1 matches at 10 bases. The CDR3 has 15 residues. V was clipped by 4 bases and J by 8 bases; unmatched bases: 7. Germline CDR1 and CDR2: LGHNA and YSLEER. CDR3 DNA sequence: TGCGCCAGCAGCCCGGGGACAGGGGTAAAAGAAAAACTGTTTTTT. Translated, it gives CASSPGTGVKEKLFF.

This clone has just a few counts. The J gene is TRBJ1-1, the V gene TRBV21-1; TRBD1 is the table's D call and was not checked against the DNA. TRBV21-1 is reported as a pseudogene. The length of the CDR3 is 13 residues. The chain's CDR3 is CASSCGHGTEAFF. DNA of the CDR3: TGTGCCAGCAGCTGTGGGCATGGTACTGAAGCTTTCTTT.

This chain uses TRBV15 with TRBJ1-2; D remains ambiguous. The germline gives CDR1 LNHNV, CDR2 YYDKDF (reference sequence). The CDR3 loop spans 15 amino acids. V was shortened by 1 base and J by 7 bases, with 16 bases between the two germline ends. The CDR3 DNA reads TGTGCCACCAGCAGAGTTCTCCGAACCGCGATTGGCTACACCTTC. The encoded protein is CATSRVLRTAIGYTF.

The gene calls are TRBV6-5 and TRBJ1-1; D unresolved. The V end was cut by 3 bases, the J end by 7 bases, with 18 bases between. The CDR3 contains 15 residues. The germline V gene encodes CDR1 MNHEY and CDR2 SVGAGI. CDR3 residues: CASSYQSGRPDEAFF. As DNA, the CDR3 is TGTGCCAGCAGTTATCAATCCGGGAGGCCCGATGAAGCTTTCTTT.

The chain links TRBV29-1 to TRBJ2-3; TRBD1 matches 7 bases. Germline CDR1 SQVTM, CDR2 ANQGSEA. V gave up 5 bases and J gave up 6 bases; unmatched junction bases: 8. CDR3 size: 13 residues. The DNA of the CDR3 is TGCAGCGTTACTGACAGGGTTATGGATACGCAGTATTTT. Translated: CSVTDRVMDTQYF.

J is TRBJ2-5 and V is TRBV7-9, with 7 bases aligning to TRBD1. CDR3 length equals 16 residues. Germline CDR1 reads SEHNR; CDR2 reads FQNEAQ (reference sequence). Trimming removed 4 bases from V and 5 bases from J; junction bases left unmatched: 13. The CDR3 spells CASSYPEGGATETQYF. The CDR3 DNA is TGTGCCAGCAGCTACCCCGAAGGGGGCGCGACGGAGACCCAGTACTTC.

This clone was observed once. V is TRBV5-1 and J is TRBJ1-2, with 8 bases fitting TRBD1. The CDR3 loop spans 17 amino acids. The V segment lost 0 bases and the J segment 3 bases; nucleotides outside the gene matches: 10. The germline CDR1 and CDR2 sequences are SGHRS and YFSETQ. CDR3 loop: CASSLDPAGGRYYGYTF. The CDR3 region has the DNA TGCGCCAGCAGCTTGGATCCCGCAGGGGGCCGATACTATGGCTACACCTTC.

The chain employs TRBV9 and TRBJ1-4; no clear D. CDR1 is SGDLS, CDR2 YYNGEE, per germline. Trimming shortened V by 0 bases and J by 10 bases, and 13 bases separated the two germline ends. This CDR3 has 14 residues. Written as DNA, the CDR3 is TGTGCCAGCAGCGTAGAGTGGGAGCATGGAAAACTGTTTTTT. This translates into CASSVEWEHGKLFF.

The chain joins TRBV5-1 to TRBJ2-7; TRBD1 is a possible D gene (6 bases). Germline loops: CDR1 SGHRS, CDR2 YFSETQ. Trimming took 4 bases from V and 3 from J, leaving 11 bases between them. There are 13 residues in the CDR3. This CDR3 is CASSNGQFYEQYF. CDR3 DNA sequence: TGCGCCAGCAGCAACGGACAGTTCTACGAGCAGTACTTC.

The rearrangement uses TRBV4-3 and TRBJ1-1; no clear D gene. V lost 6 bases, J lost 2 bases, and 13 bases lay in between. The CDR3 sequence is 14 residues long. Germline CDR1 LGHNA, CDR2 YSLEER. This CDR3 is CASSQRGSNTEAFF. The CDR3, as DNA: TGCGCCAGCAGTCAACGGGGATCCAACACTGAAGCTTTCTTT.

This chain connects TRBV10-3 to TRBJ2-3; 12 nucleotides agree with TRBD1. J lost 4 bases, V lost 7 bases, and 9 bases had no gene match. This CDR3 comprises 16 residues. Per germline, CDR1 ENHRY and CDR2 SYGVKD. CDR3 nucleotide sequence: TGTGCCATCAACCCCGGGACAGGGGGCGGCTCAGATACGCAGTATTTT. The encoded protein is CAINPGTGGGSDTQYF.

The V call is TRBV5-1, the J call TRBJ1-2; D gene unclear. Trimming removed 0 bases from V and 5 bases from J, with 8 bases in between. CDR3 length equals 13 residues. Germline CDR1 SGHRS, CDR2 YFSETQ. The CDR3 loop reads CASSLVNQYGYTF. CDR3 sequence (DNA): TGCGCCAGCAGCTTGGTTAACCAGTATGGCTACACCTTC.

V is TRBV10-3 and J is TRBJ1-4, with a weak D call TRBD1 (6 bases). Trimming removed 0 bases at V and 3 bases at J, with 8 bases between. This CDR3 comprises 15 residues. Germline CDR1 is ENHRY and CDR2 is SYGVKD. CDR3 sequence reads: CAISESKGANEKLFF. The CDR3 DNA is TGTGCCATCAGTGAGTCGAAGGGGGCTAATGAAAAACTGTTTTTT.

The table lists this clone with a count of one. The V call is TRBV4-1, the J call TRBJ1-3; D is possibly TRBD1 (6 bases). The V and J ends lost 0 bases and 3 bases respectively, with 6 bases between them. Germline CDR1 reads MGHRA; CDR2 reads YSYEKL. The CDR3 contains 14 residues. CDR3: CASSQEGGGNTIYF. The CDR3 DNA follows: TGCGCCAGCAGCCAAGAAGGGGGTGGAAACACCATATATTTT.

The genes are TRBV7-9 and TRBJ2-3, with 11 bases that match TRBD2. Germline CDR1 SEHNR, CDR2 FQNEAQ (reference sequence). Trimming cost V 8 bases and J 5 bases; bases outside gene matches: 9. The CDR3 runs 15 residues. This chain's CDR3 is CASSLAGGPVDTQYF. CDR3 coding DNA: TGTGCCAGCTCTTTAGCGGGGGGGCCAGTAGATACGCAGTATTTT.

This chain uses TRBV4-1 with TRBJ1-2, with D possibly matching TRBD1 (6 bases). Germline lookup yields CDR1 MGHRA and CDR2 YSYEKL. The V and J ends lost 2 bases and 8 bases respectively, with 21 bases between them. CDR3 size: 16 residues. Written as DNA, the CDR3 is TGCGCCAGCAGCCAAACCCCCACAGGGTCCAAGTGGGGCTACACCTTC. Translating gives CASSQTPTGSKWGYTF.